These 12 T cell receptor beta chains share one sample of origin, sequenced in a study of blood T cell repertoires in COVID-19. Generated by immunoSEQ multiplex PCR, the TCRdb table keeps only in-frame clones and is missing some. The sample holds some 150,000 clones, 84% seen once. Sequencing was performed on PBMCs or T cells enriched from blood (not recorded which). Every receptor here comes from a woman between 45 and 60 years old who had been exposed to COVID-19.

V usage is TRBV6-5 and J usage is TRBJ2-1; 14 bases are shared with TRBD2. In germline, CDR1 is MNHEY, CDR2 SVGAGI. This CDR3 spans 16 amino acids. The V gene end was trimmed by 4 bases and the J gene end by 9 bases; junction bases not matched to a gene: 8. Here the CDR3 reads CASSFWTSGRISEQFF. As DNA, the CDR3 is TGTGCCAGCAGTTTCTGGACTAGCGGGAGGATTAGTGAGCAGTTCTTC.

V and J are TRBV7-9 and TRBJ1-1, with D uncertain. Germline CDR1 and CDR2: SEHNR and FQNEAQ (reference sequence). The CDR3 totals 15 residues. The ends were cut back, 1 base at V and 2 bases at J, with 11 bases in the middle. CDR3 nucleotides: TGTGCCAGCAGCTTAGAACGGGTGGTAAACACTGAAGCTTTCTTT. Translated, it gives CASSLERVVNTEAFF.

This clone has just a few counts. This sequence joins TRBV4-3 and TRBJ1-1; possible D gene TRBD1, 6 bases. V was clipped by 1 base and J by 3 bases, with 18 bases between them. Germline lookup yields CDR1 LGHNA and CDR2 YSLEER. The CDR3 runs to 17 residues. CDR3 loop: CASSQGSGANSYTEAFF. The DNA for the CDR3 is TGCGCCAGCAGCCAAGGTTCAGGGGCGAACAGCTACACTGAAGCTTTCTTT.

This clone appeared once. The chain recombines TRBV12-3 or TRBV12-4 with TRBJ1-2, with unresolved D. The length of the CDR3 is 13 residues. V was clipped by 2 bases and J by 4 bases, with 8 bases between them. CDR3 DNA sequence: TGTGCCAGCAGTTTAATTCCATTCTATGGCTACACCTTC. As protein: CASSLIPFYGYTF.

This rearrangement joins TRBV9 to TRBJ1-4, with D possibly being TRBD1 (5 bases). Deletions cut 3 bases from V and 8 bases from J, with 17 bases between. CDR3 length equals 15 residues. Germline lookup yields CDR1 SGDLS and CDR2 YYNGEE. CDR3 residues: CASSADSSGGEKLFF. CDR3 coding DNA: TGTGCCAGCAGCGCAGACAGCTCCGGGGGGGAAAAACTGTTTTTT. Full variable domain (rest looked up from reference TRBV9 and TRBJ1-4): DSGVTQTPKHLITATGQRVTLRCSPRSGDLSVYWYQQSLDQGLQFLIQYYNGEERAKGNILERFSAQQFPDLHSELNLSSLELGDSALYFCASSADSSGGEKLFFGSGTQLSVL.

There are a few counts of this clone. This chain joins TRBV14 and TRBJ2-7; TRBD2 agrees at 7 bases. Losses at the gene ends were 1 base for V and 7 bases for J; bases not matched to a gene: 10. Germline CDR1 reads SGHDN; CDR2 reads FVKESK. The CDR3 loop spans 15 amino acids. The CDR3 sequence is CASSQVPSGLGEQYF. In DNA, the CDR3 is TGTGCCAGCAGCCAAGTCCCTAGCGGCCTTGGGGAGCAGTACTTC. The entire variable domain, with the rest obtained from reference TRBV14 and TRBJ2-7, is as follows: EAGVTQFPSHSVIEKGQTVTLRCDPISGHDNLYWYRRVMGKEIKFLLHFVKESKQDESGMPNNRFLAERTGGTYSTLKVQPAELEDSGVYFCASSQVPSGLGEQYFGPGTRLTVT.

The rearrangement links TRBV9 to TRBJ1-2; TRBD1 agrees at 11 bases. J gave up 4 bases and V 4 bases, and 9 bases lay outside the gene matches. Germline-derived CDR1 and CDR2 are SGDLS and YYNGEE. The CDR3 consists of 16 residues. The CDR3 nucleotides are TGTGCCAGCAGCACGGGACAGGGGGTCGGGATCTATGGCTACACCTTC. This gives the protein CASSTGQGVGIYGYTF.

The chain combines TRBV6-1 with TRBJ1-1; D unclear. The CDR3 covers 18 residues. Germline CDR1 and CDR2: MNHNS and SASEGT. With 2 bases removed from V and 0 bases from J, the gap between germline ends came to 19 bases. The CDR3: CASSELAGLLNLNTEAFF. DNA for the CDR3: TGTGCCAGCAGTGAACTAGCGGGCCTCCTAAACTTGAACACTGAAGCTTTCTTT.

V gene TRBV28 combines with J gene TRBJ2-5, with 13 bases aligning to TRBD2. The germline CDR1 and CDR2 sequences are MDHEN and SYDVKM. The CDR3 sequence is 16 residues long. With 2 bases clipped from V and 1 base from J, the junction kept 1 base outside the gene matches. This CDR3 reads CASSLGLAGAQETQYF. Written as DNA, the CDR3 is TGTGCCAGCAGTTTAGGACTAGCGGGGGCCCAAGAGACCCAGTACTTC.

This chain connects TRBV11-2 to TRBJ1-3; D remains ambiguous. The CDR3 has 13 amino acids. V was pared by 5 bases and J by 3 bases, with 8 bases between. The germline gives CDR1 SGHAT, CDR2 FQNNGV. In DNA, the CDR3 is TGTGCCAGCAGCCCCCAGGATGGAAACACCATATATTTT. Translation gives CASSPQDGNTIYF.

V gene TRBV12-3 or TRBV12-4 combines with J gene TRBJ2-2, with D unclear. Trimming pared 3 bases from V and 3 bases from J, leaving 5 bases between. This CDR3 has 13 residues. CDR3 sequence (DNA): TGTGCCAGCAGTTTCGGAGACACCGGGGAGCTGTTTTTT. It is translated as CASSFGDTGELFF.

This clone has only a few counts. The rearrangement links TRBV14 to TRBJ1-1, with a possible D match to TRBD1 (5 bases). Germline CDR1 reads SGHDN; CDR2 reads FVKESK. V was cut by 0 bases and J by 2 bases, with 13 bases left in between. The CDR3 loop spans 16 amino acids. The DNA of the CDR3 is TGTGCCAGCAGCCAAGATCTGGGGGAGGTAAACACTGAAGCTTTCTTT. The encoded protein is CASSQDLGEVNTEAFF.